The entry below gives a single T cell receptor (beta chain) sequence along with its context. Its binding antigen is unknown. Base qualities are missing; no much larger clone stands one base away. Spanning cysteine to phenylalanine, the CDR3 consists of 14 amino acids. The retained sequence is limited to the CDR3, 42 bases, with the frame set at the first base. According to the germline V gene, CDR1 reads MGHDK and CDR2 reads SYGVNS. V and J are trimmed by 8 bases and 5 bases, and the gene matches miss 9 bases of the junction. TCRbeta CDR3 regions were amplified from genomic DNA using the immunoSEQ Assay, a bias-controlled multiplex PCR. Per the authors' processing: The number of nucleated cells in each sample was estimated from the amplification of reference gene primers within the assay. Sequence reads were collapsed and filtered to measure the absolute abundance of every unique TCRbeta CDR3 rearrangement. For each sample, productive Simpson clonality was calculated as the square root of Simpson's diversity index across productive rearrangements. The immuneACCESS repertoire file appears here via TCRdb, limited to in-frame rearrangements. These files lack a portion of the clones; in checked studies, under half of the deficit traces to unresolved V genes, and the cause of the others is not known. The V and J calls and clone size come from that table; D and trimming were worked out from the DNA. For this sample there are roughly 150,000 clones; 85% appear just once. Of the sample, approximately 8.2% falls within the top ten clones.

The data were obtained in a study of blood T cell repertoires in COVID-19 (dated by TCRdb to about 2020). For the study in its entirety: Samples from collaborators originated in the United States, Italy and Spain and spanned both the acute and convalescent phases of COVID-19. HLA class I and class II types, where available, came from metadata supplied by the sample provider rather than from assay-based typing. The samples were drawn from two sources: the first 160 participants of the ongoing ImmuneRACE study, and some 1,300 subjects contributed by 6 global collaborators. Sample metadata almost always included a de-identified subject ID, COVID-19 status, age in years and sex. The prospective study material was composed of cDNA or gDNA derived from T cells, B-cell-depleted T cells, or PBMCs. The repertoires were made available in a free public database intended to serve as a resource for research on the immune response to SARS-CoV-2. Deeply sampled blood TCRbeta repertoires from subjects exposed to, actively infected with, or recovered from COVID-19 were included in the dataset.

Study-wide findings and limitations: The quantity of clinical and demographic metadata differed by source and by participant and was supplied without curation.

In Seattle, one collaborating source enrolled patients while the infection was active and tracked those patients longitudinally over the course of disease. Whole blood was collected in K2EDTA tubes by collaborating institutions according to the institutions' own protocols. For TCRbeta analysis, collaborators shipped samples in one of three forms: frozen whole blood, isolated PBMCs, or DNA extracted from either of those sample types. The TCR comes from a woman over 75 with COVID-19, enrolled during active disease. The chain couples TRBV25-1 to TRBJ2-3; 8 of the junction bases match TRBD2. The sequenced sample was peripheral blood. The sequenced DNA is TGTGCCAGCGCACCGCGGGAGGTTGGAGATACGCAGTATTTT. The translation is CASAPREVGDTQYF. Here the CDR3 is joined to the reference TRBV25-1 and TRBJ2-3 genes, and the full variable domain is: EADIYQTPRYLVIGTGKKITLECSQTMGHDKMYWYQQDPGMELHLIHYSYGVNSTEKGDLSSESTVSRIRTEHFPLTLESARPSHTSQYLCASAPREVGDTQYFGPGTRLTVL.